These T cell receptor beta chains were read from a single sample in a study of T-cell reconstitution after alpha-beta-depleted transplantation in children. A single record per CDR3 protein comes from TCRdb applying MiXCR to the PCR reads. The sample holds approximately 82,000 distinct CDR3 sequences, around 16% seen once. The sample in question was PBMCs, mostly from graft donor cells, obtained 180 days after TCRalphabeta/CD19-depleted stem cell transplant. The receptors come from a male patient aged 2-15 years who had a stem cell transplant for acute lymphoblastic leukemia, so the T cells may come from the graft donor. Both conserved end residues are part of each CDR3.

TRBV5-1	CASSLGLAGTDTQYF
TRBV24-1	CATGGRTGELFF
TRBV20-1	CSATRGDNEQFF
TRBV12-3/TRBV12-4	CASSFGDGGHQETQYF
TRBV6-1	CASGRGWGAEKLFF
TRBV29-1	CSVEDHRGNEQFF
TRBV27	CASSPSRGDSNQPQHF
TRBV5-1	CASSLSAASSYNEQFF
TRBV20-1	CSARKTWGRGTGELFF
TRBV4-3	CASSQGTGDYGYTF
TRBV20-1	CSAGGGASYEQYF